This TCR beta chain derives from a study of T cells in Graves' hyperthyroidism and ophthalmopathy. The study, taken as a whole, reports: Most expanded thyroid clonotypes above 0.001 also appeared in blood.

When ophthalmopathy did not progress within 18 months, Graves' hyperthyroidism was considered stable. This clonotype was seen a single time. The antigen is unknown. The V gene lost 8 bases and the J gene lost 8 bases, with 9 bases spanning the gap. CDR3 size: 9 residues. Germline values: CDR1 SQVTM, CDR2 ANQGSEA. Amplified TCR beta CDR3 regions derived from RNA transcripts. During a first-round RT-PCR of the TCR CDR3, the HTBI primer set was used. TCRdb processed the multiplex PCR reads anew with MiXCR; each CDR3 protein has one entry. This table holds around 540,000 distinct CDR3 sequences, about 43% found once.

The chain links TRBV29-1 to TRBJ1-1, with D unclear. The TCR comes from a woman between 18 and 30 years old with Graves' hyperthyroidism. Sequencing was carried out using peripheral blood or thyroid tissue (not recorded which). CDR3 bases: TGCAGCTTAGCGGCGGAAGCTTTCTTT. Its translation: CSLAAEAFF.